Sequencing of this T cell receptor beta chain was carried out in a study of post-analysis software for immune sequencing data. As for the study in general: Recorded subtypes: relapsing-remitting, secondary progressive, progressive-relapsing; some patients unannotated.

Unmatched junction bases numbered 8, after V lost 3 bases and J lost 3 bases. Looked up from germline, CDR1 is SGHRS and CDR2 is YFSETQ. There are 15 residues in the CDR3. Tagging with unique molecular identifiers was a feature of the TCR beta cDNA libraries. T cells numbering about 0.85 to 11 million yielded cDNA molecules that totaled about 500,000. One entry per CDR3 protein results from TCRdb running MiXCR on the PCR reads. The sample lists 550,000 to 700,000 distinct CDR3 sequences, roughly two fifths occurring once. As regards this clonotype: Its antigen is unknown.

Study outcomes and limitations: Batch-mates among the samples co-clustered strongly by F measure. Patients carried roughly 5 TRBV segments more frequently than controls did, and TRBV5-6, TRBV5-1 and TRBV20-1 were among them. Multiple sclerosis patients showed significantly lower normalized Chao1 diversity than controls did.

The specimen was blood. The V and J genes are TRBV5-1 and TRBJ2-7, with TRBD1 matching over 8 bases. The receptor comes from a girl aged 10-17 years with multiple sclerosis. The CDR3 DNA reads as TGCGCCAGCAGCTCTCGGACAGGGAAAGGCTACGAGCAGTACTTC. Its translation: CASSSRTGKGYEQYF. The complete variable domain, with remaining parts taken from reference TRBV5-1 and TRBJ2-7, reads KAGVTQTPRYLIKTRGQQVTLSCSPISGHRSVSWYQQTPGQGLQFLFEYFSETQRNKGNFPGRFSGRQFSNSRSEMNVSTLELGDSALYLCASSSRTGKGYEQYFGPGTRLTVT.